The 22 T cell receptor beta chains below all came from one sample that was sequenced in a study of OX40 agonist ivuxolimab in advanced cancers. Repertoires were generated with immunoSEQ multiplex PCR, while TCRdb's copy carries only in-frame clones and drops some. Seen here are fewer than 25,000 clones, roughly 88% observed once, and the top ten hold 36%. The sequencing used CD4+ or CD8+ T cells sorted from blood, collected in a trial of the OX40 agonist ivuxolimab. These receptors originate from an adult with an advanced solid tumor such as melanoma, head and neck, liver or kidney cancer.

This chain links TRBV5-1 with TRBJ2-2; 9 positions match TRBD1. The CDR3 consists of 13 residues. Per the germline V gene, CDR1 is SGHRS and CDR2 is YFSETQ. V lost 7 bases, J lost 3 bases, and 1 base stayed unmatched. The CDR3 region is CASGQGHTGELFF. The DNA of the CDR3 is TGCGCCAGCGGACAGGGGCACACCGGGGAGCTGTTTTTT.

The rearrangement links TRBV4-2 to TRBJ2-2; D remains unclear. This CDR3 comprises 13 residues. From germline, CDR1 is LGHNA and CDR2 YNFKEQ. The V end lost 5 bases, the J end lost 7 bases, and 11 bases lay between the germline ends. In nucleotides, the CDR3 is TGTGCCAGCAGCTTGGCCCGTGGCGGGGAGCTGTTTTTT. This codes for CASSLARGGELFF.

The chain carries TRBV9 and TRBJ2-3; D not certain. Between the trimmed V and J ends, which lost 1 base and 0 bases, there was a span of 3 bases. Germline-derived CDR1 and CDR2 are SGDLS and YYNGEE. The CDR3 spans 13 residues. The CDR3 reads CASSVTSTDTQYF. Written as DNA, the CDR3 is TGTGCCAGCAGCGTAACAAGCACAGATACGCAGTATTTT. Full variable domain (remainder filled in from reference TRBV9 and TRBJ2-3): DSGVTQTPKHLITATGQRVTLRCSPRSGDLSVYWYQQSLDQGLQFLIQYYNGEERAKGNILERFSAQQFPDLHSELNLSSLELGDSALYFCASSVTSTDTQYFGPGTRLTVL.

The rearrangement links TRBV6-5 to TRBJ2-7, with 7 bases identical to TRBD1. CDR1 and CDR2 (germline): MNHEY, SVGAGI. The J segment lost 1 base and the V segment lost 5 bases, leaving 5 bases of the junction unmatched. The CDR3 length is 14 residues. CDR3 nucleotides: TGTGCCAGCAGTGACAGGGACATTTCCTACGAGCAGTACTTC. It encodes CASSDRDISYEQYF.

The chain employs TRBV4-1 and TRBJ1-4; 7 bases are a match to TRBD1. CDR1 is MGHRA and CDR2 is YSYEKL in the germline V gene. V lost 0 bases, J lost 6 bases, and 7 bases stayed unmatched. This CDR3 has 16 residues. As DNA, the CDR3 is TGCGCCAGCAGCCAAGAAGGGGGCCAGGGTTATGAAAAACTGTTTTTT. This codes for CASSQEGGQGYEKLFF.

The chain employs TRBV14 and TRBJ2-5; no definite D call. Germline CDR1 SGHDN, CDR2 FVKESK. CDR3 length: 14 residues. V gave up 4 bases and J gave up 5 bases, with 14 bases separating them. The CDR3 sequence is CASSLGWSSETQYF. The CDR3 nucleotides read TGTGCCAGCAGCCTAGGATGGTCATCCGAGACCCAGTACTTC.

The chain joins TRBV7-9 to TRBJ2-7; D unclear. CDR1 and CDR2 from the germline V gene are SEHNR and FQNEAQ (reference sequence). This CDR3 has 12 amino acids. Trimming cost V 1 base and J 6 bases, with 7 bases left between them. The CDR3 sequence is CASSLGGGEQYF. In DNA form, the CDR3 reads TGTGCCAGCAGCTTAGGGGGTGGCGAGCAGTACTTC.

V gene TRBV4-1 combines with J gene TRBJ2-5; 13 bases line up with TRBD2. J lost 2 bases, V lost 0 bases, and 9 bases had no gene match. The CDR3 length is 19 residues. The V gene's germline CDR1 is MGHRA and CDR2 YSYEKL. The CDR3 loop reads CASSQDWPGLAGPQETQYF. Written as DNA, the CDR3 is TGCGCCAGCAGCCAAGATTGGCCGGGACTAGCGGGACCTCAAGAGACCCAGTACTTC.

The chain carries TRBV9 and TRBJ1-3; tentatively, D is TRBD1 (5 bases). V was trimmed by 7 bases and J by 0 bases, leaving 5 bases between them. This CDR3 is built from 12 residues. Per the germline V gene, CDR1 is SGDLS and CDR2 is YYNGEE. The CDR3 coding sequence is TGTGCCAGCGGGGCCTCTGGAAACACCATATATTTT. This gives the protein CASGASGNTIYF.

This clone came up once. This rearrangement joins TRBV5-6 to TRBJ2-1; D is unclear. Germline loops: CDR1 SGHDT, CDR2 YYEEEE. There are 12 residues in the CDR3. With 0 bases removed from V and 7 bases from J, the gap between germline ends came to 5 bases. As DNA, the CDR3 is TGTGCCAGCAGCTTGGGGGCAAATGAGCAGTTCTTC. This sequence encodes CASSLGANEQFF.

The chain is built from TRBV5-4 and TRBJ1-3; TRBD1 is a possible D gene (5 bases). The germline V gene has CDR1 SGHNT and CDR2 YYREEE (reference sequence). The CDR3 covers 16 residues. Trimming removed 9 bases at V and 3 bases at J, with 22 bases between. CDR3 sequence reads: CAIHPGDALFGNTIYF. CDR3 coding DNA: TGTGCCATCCACCCGGGGGACGCTCTGTTTGGAAACACCATATATTTT. The full variable domain, completed using reference TRBV5-4 and TRBJ1-3, is ETGVTQSPTHLIKTRGQQVTLRCSSQSGHNTVSWYQQALGQGPQFIFQYYREEENGRGNFPPRFSGLQFPNYSSELNVNALELDDSALYLCAIHPGDALFGNTIYFGEGSWLTVV.

By share, this clone ranks as medium-sized. The chain couples TRBV27 to TRBJ1-1; no clear D. The V end was cut by 4 bases, the J end by 1 base, with 7 bases between. Germline CDR1 and CDR2: MNHEY and SMNVEV (reference sequence). The CDR3 extends over 13 amino acids. For the CDR3, the DNA is TGTGCCAGCAGTTATAAGGGGAACACTGAAGCTTTCTTT. This codes for CASSYKGNTEAFF.

This chain links TRBV27 with TRBJ2-7; 12 bases agree with TRBD1. Germline V gene data show CDR1 as MNHEY and CDR2 as SMNVEV (reference sequence). The CDR3 consists of 15 residues. J lost 7 bases, V lost 4 bases, and 8 bases had no gene match. The CDR3 DNA follows: TGTGCCAGCAGTTCCCAGGGACAGGGGGCAGGGGAGCAGTACTTC. Amino acids: CASSSQGQGAGEQYF.

The gene calls are TRBV9 and TRBJ1-2; D gene ambiguous. With 2 bases removed from V and 4 bases from J, the gap between germline ends came to 9 bases. Germline V CDR1 and CDR2: SGDLS, YYNGEE. This CDR3 contains 13 residues. CDR3 bases: TGTGCCAGCAGCGTCCGAGCTGGCTATGGCTACACCTTC. Protein: CASSVRAGYGYTF.

V usage is TRBV5-6 and J usage is TRBJ2-7; D is uncertain. Deletions cut 4 bases from V and 2 bases from J, with 10 bases between. This CDR3 comprises 13 residues. CDR1 and CDR2 from the germline V gene are SGHDT and YYEEEE. The DNA for the CDR3 is TGTGCCAGCAGCCACCTAGTCACCTACGAGCAGTACTTC. This translates into CASSHLVTYEQYF.

DNA for the CDR3: TGTGCCAGCAGCCCCCCCACAGGGAATGGCTACACCTTC. Translation gives CASSPPTGNGYTF. The chain joins TRBV7-8 to TRBJ1-2, with a possible D match to TRBD1 (6 bases). The CDR3 spans 13 residues. The V gene's germline CDR1 is SGHVS and CDR2 FQNEAQ. Trimming cost V 5 bases and J 6 bases, with 13 bases left between them.

The chain uses TRBV9 and TRBJ1-3, with a possible D match to TRBD1 (6 bases). The CDR3 is 17 amino acids. Trimming shortened V by 4 bases and J by 0 bases, and 17 bases separated the two germline ends. Germline V gene lookup returns CDR1 SGDLS and CDR2 YYNGEE. CDR3: CASSPWLGQNSGNTIYF. The CDR3 DNA reads TGTGCCAGCAGCCCATGGCTGGGACAAAACTCTGGAAACACCATATATTTT.

V usage is TRBV6-5 and J usage is TRBJ1-4, with no clear D. The CDR3 is 13 amino acids. CDR1 MNHEY and CDR2 SVGAGI come from the germline V gene. The ends were cut back, 6 bases at V and 5 bases at J, with 10 bases in the middle. The CDR3 DNA is TGTGCCAGCAGCCGGTCGTTAAATGAAAAACTGTTTTTT. The encoded protein is CASSRSLNEKLFF.

This clone was detected once. The genes are TRBV6-4 and TRBJ1-5; TRBD1 matches 9 bases. Germline V gene lookup returns CDR1 MRHNA and CDR2 SNTAGT. There are 15 residues in the CDR3. V dropped 7 bases and J dropped 4; count of bases not matched to a gene: 8. CDR3 coding DNA: TGTGCCAGCAACCACAGGGGGCTTAGAAATCAGCCCCAGCATTTT. Translation: CASNHRGLRNQPQHF.

The chain combines TRBV6-1 with TRBJ2-5; TRBD2 aligns across 12 bases. Germline V CDR1 and CDR2: MNHNS, SASEGT. V lost 2 bases, J lost 5 bases, and 6 bases stayed unmatched. The CDR3 is made up of 16 amino acids. The CDR3 coding sequence is TGTGCCAGCAGTGAATGGACTAGCGGGACCTTTGAGACCCAGTACTTC. Translated, it gives CASSEWTSGTFETQYF.

This chain uses TRBV7-2 with TRBJ2-7; a possible D gene is TRBD2 (6 bases). Germline V gene lookup returns CDR1 SGHTA and CDR2 FQGNSA. The ends were cut back, 0 bases at V and 2 bases at J, with 23 bases in the middle. This CDR3 region has 19 residues. The CDR3 region is CASSLADPSGTCCPYEQYF. For the CDR3, the DNA is TGTGCCAGCAGCTTAGCGGACCCTTCCGGGACTTGTTGTCCCTACGAGCAGTACTTC.

J is TRBJ2-1 and V is TRBV11-2; TRBD2 matches at 7 bases. The CDR3 is made up of 16 amino acids. The germline gives CDR1 SGHAT, CDR2 FQNNGV. V lost 2 bases to trimming and J lost 9 bases; unmatched junction nucleotides: 13. CDR3 in DNA: TGTGCCAGCAGCTTACTCGCGGGACTACAGTTCGGTGAGCAGTTCTTC. It codes for CASSLLAGLQFGEQFF.